This is a list of T cell receptor beta chains from one sample in a study of T cell changes during pregnancy in multiple sclerosis. TCRdb's table, derived via immunoSEQ multiplex PCR, lists solely in-frame clones and lacks some. There are tens of thousands of clones in the sample; almost 95% occur only once, and about 0.93% lies in the top ten. The sample here was peripheral blood, taken in the first trimester of pregnancy. The receptors originated from a female donor with multiple sclerosis, enrolled in a pregnancy study. CDR3s include the opening cysteine and the closing phenylalanine or tryptophan. D genes are given only for firm matches. The listing skips clone size in some rows; elsewhere it reads once, few, many or a size class.

CSVDRYRGYTEAFF	TGCAGCGTTGATCGGTACAGGGGGTACACTGAAGCTTTCTTT	TRBV29-1	TRBJ1-1	.	TRBD1
CASSLQAGANEQFF	TGTGCCAGCAGCTTACAAGCGGGGGCCAATGAGCAGTTCTTC	TRBV7-2	TRBJ2-1	once	TRBD2
CASSPSHEQYF	TGTGCCAGCTCACCCTCTCACGAGCAGTACTTC	TRBV18	TRBJ2-7	.	.
CASSSRGLVTEAFF	TGTGCCAGCAGCTCCCGGGGACTGGTCACTGAAGCTTTCTTT	TRBV7-2	TRBJ1-1	.	.
CASSLRGSTEAFF	TGTGCCAGCAGCTTAAGAGGTTCCACTGAAGCTTTCTTT	TRBV7-2	TRBJ1-1	.	.
CASSLGGVPAYEQYF	TGTGCCAGCAGCTTGGGGGGGGTACCTGCCTACGAGCAGTACTTC	TRBV5-4	TRBJ2-7	.	.
CASSPTSGGGNEQFF	TGTGCCAGCAGTCCCACTAGCGGGGGAGGCAATGAGCAGTTCTTC	TRBV6-4	TRBJ2-1	.	TRBD2
CASRVGQVGTEAFF	TGTGCCAGCAGAGTAGGACAGGTAGGCACTGAAGCTTTCTTT	TRBV2	TRBJ1-1	.	TRBD1
CASSLGGAQETQYF	TGCGCCAGCAGCCTGGGCGGGGCGCAAGAGACCCAGTACTTC	TRBV5-1	TRBJ2-5	.	.
CASSIDADRGEHF	TGTGCCAGTAGTATAGATGCGGACAGGGGTGAACATTTT	TRBV19	TRBJ1-5	.	TRBD1
CASSPDRTVNTEAFF	TGTGCCAGCTCACCCGACAGGACGGTGAACACTGAAGCTTTCTTT	TRBV18	TRBJ1-1	.	.
CAWRAGTGKNSPLHF	TGTGCCTGGAGAGCCGGGACAGGGAAAAATTCACCCCTCCACTTT	TRBV30	TRBJ1-6	.	TRBD1
CASSLAGQGDEKLFF	TGTGCCAGCAGCTTAGCGGGACAGGGGGATGAAAAACTGTTTTTT	TRBV7-2	TRBJ1-4	.	TRBD1
CASSSPRIQGYNSPLHF	TGTGCCAGTAGCAGCCCTAGAATACAGGGTTATAATTCACCCCTCCACTTT	TRBV19	TRBJ1-6	.	.
CASSFSGTGGPLAKNIQYF	TGTGCCAGCAGCTTCTCCGGGACAGGGGGCCCCCTAGCCAAAAACATTCAGTACTTC	TRBV7-9	TRBJ2-4	.	TRBD1
CASSTRQGARSPLHF	TGTGCCAGCAGCACGAGACAGGGGGCTCGTTCACCCCTCCACTTT	TRBV27	TRBJ1-6	.	TRBD1
CASSQDFVSGGSYSYNEQFF	TGCGCCAGCAGCCAAGATTTCGTTAGCGGGGGTTCCTACTCCTACAATGAGCAGTTCTTC	TRBV4-3	TRBJ2-1	.	TRBD2
CSVDRTQVKNTEAFF	TGCAGCGTTGATCGCACACAGGTAAAAAACACTGAAGCTTTCTTT	TRBV29-1	TRBJ1-1	.	.
CAWKEAPSSYNEQFF	TGTGCCTGGAAAGAGGCCCCGAGCTCCTACAATGAGCAGTTCTTC	TRBV30	TRBJ2-1	.	.
CASSLVSAGVGEQYF	TGCGCCAGCAGCTTGGTTTCGGCAGGGGTAGGCGAGCAGTACTTC	TRBV5-1	TRBJ2-7	.	.
CASSISGKRSLNNEQFF	TGTGCCAGCAGCATAAGCGGGAAAAGGTCCCTGAACAATGAGCAGTTCTTC	TRBV9	TRBJ2-1	.	TRBD2
CASRVGRQAVTEQYF	TGTGCCAGCAGGGTAGGACGACAGGCTGTCACAGAGCAGTACTTC	TRBV5-6	TRBJ2-7	.	.
CASSYDRSTDTQYF	TGCGCCAGCAGCTACGACAGAAGCACAGATACGCAGTATTTT	TRBV5-1	TRBJ2-3	.	.
CASKMRESDSEAFF	TGTGCCAGCAAGATGAGGGAATCAGACTCTGAAGCTTTCTTT	TRBV9	TRBJ1-1	.	.
CASSHSGSPYNEQFF	TGCGCCAGCAGCCATTCAGGGTCCCCCTACAATGAGCAGTTCTTC	TRBV4-3	TRBJ2-1	.	.
CASSPSWTQYF	TGTGCCAGCAGCCCAAGCTGGACCCAGTACTTC	TRBV7-2	TRBJ2-5	.	.
CSAGQNYGYTF	TGCAGCGCCGGACAGAACTATGGCTACACCTTC	TRBV29-1	TRBJ1-2	.	.
CASSSPGQGREQYF	TGTGCCAGCAGCTCTCCGGGACAGGGCCGAGAGCAGTACTTC	TRBV7-9	TRBJ2-7	once	TRBD1
CASSEGTLYTGELFF	TGTGCCAGCAGTGAAGGGACTCTATATACCGGGGAGCTGTTTTTT	TRBV6-1	TRBJ2-2	.	.
CASSATLGTGQQYF	TGTGCCAGCAGTGCAACCTTGGGGACAGGGCAGCAGTATTTT	TRBV2	TRBJ2-3	.	TRBD1
CSVEGLGQGATDTQYF	TGCAGCGTTGAAGGCCTGGGACAGGGGGCAACAGATACGCAGTATTTT	TRBV29-1	TRBJ2-3	few	TRBD1
CASSTGTSGSTDTQYF	TGTGCCAGCAGCACCGGGACTAGCGGAAGCACAGATACGCAGTATTTT	TRBV5-4	TRBJ2-3	once	TRBD2
CASSPGLAVTDTQYF	TGCGCCAGCAGCCCGGGACTAGCGGTCACAGATACGCAGTATTTT	TRBV5-1	TRBJ2-3	once	TRBD2